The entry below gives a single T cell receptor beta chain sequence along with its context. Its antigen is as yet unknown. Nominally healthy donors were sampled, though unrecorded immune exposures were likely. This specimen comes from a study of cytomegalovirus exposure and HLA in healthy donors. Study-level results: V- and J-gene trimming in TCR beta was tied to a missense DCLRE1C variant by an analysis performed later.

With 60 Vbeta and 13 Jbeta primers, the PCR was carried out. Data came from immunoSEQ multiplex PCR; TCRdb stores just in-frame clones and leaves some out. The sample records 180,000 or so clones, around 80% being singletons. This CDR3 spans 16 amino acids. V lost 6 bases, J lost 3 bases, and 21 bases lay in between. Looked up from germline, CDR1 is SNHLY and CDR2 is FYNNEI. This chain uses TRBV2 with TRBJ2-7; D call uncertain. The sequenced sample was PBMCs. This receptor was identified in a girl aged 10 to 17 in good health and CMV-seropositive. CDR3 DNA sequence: TGTGCCAGCAGCCCAGTCGACTCCCAGATAGGCTACGAGCAGTACTTC. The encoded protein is CASSPVDSQIGYEQYF.